This T cell receptor beta chain is from a study of Ad26.COV2.S vaccination and SARS-CoV-2 variants. Overall study context: Of the COV1001 trial arms, the Ad26.COV2.S arm included the donor. Intramuscularly, Ad26.COV2.S was given either once or twice, 56 days apart.

Assay used: immunoSEQ multiplex PCR; TCRdb lists only in-frame clones, some missing. Of some 390,000 clones listed, 89% were seen once; the top ten hold about 1.9%. This CDR3 spans 15 amino acids. The V gene's germline CDR1 is SGHAT and CDR2 FQDESV (reference sequence). Trimming left V 3 bases short and J 0 bases short, with 9 bases between. Study conclusions and caveats: Vaccinees displayed broader spike-specific TCR repertoires than placebo recipients.

This clone was recorded a few times. What it recognizes is unknown. Documented treatment: around 19 received Ad26.COV2.S at low or high dose, single or two shots; 5 received placebo; per-sample allocation not given. Specimens were obtained on day 63 following the first vaccine or placebo injection. The study used a vaccine consisting of an Ad26 vector that expressed Wuhan-strain SARS-CoV-2 spike. The sequence was collected from a person aged 18-60 years who received the Ad26.COV2.S COVID-19 vaccine or a placebo. Material: peripheral blood, obtained in a trial of Ad26.COV2.S vaccine versus placebo. The chain joins TRBV11-1 to TRBJ2-1, with a weak D call TRBD2 (6 bases). Here the CDR3 reads CASSLGLGSYNEQFF. The CDR3 nucleotides are TGTGCCAGCAGCTTGGGACTGGGCTCCTACAATGAGCAGTTCTTC.